Each of the 20 T cell receptor beta chains below was sequenced from the same sample in a study of cytomegalovirus exposure and HLA in healthy donors. In the PCR, 60 Vbeta and 13 Jbeta primers were used. Data came from immunoSEQ multiplex PCR; TCRdb stores just in-frame clones and leaves some out. The sample contains approximately 100,000 clones, 74% of which appear only once. The sample comprised PBMCs. All receptors come from a human donor in good health.

The genes are TRBV7-9 and TRBJ2-3, with D perhaps matching TRBD1 (7 bases). CDR1 and CDR2 from the germline V gene are SEHNR and FQNEAQ (reference sequence). This CDR3 region has 16 residues. V shed 5 bases and J shed 5 bases, with 20 bases lying between them. DNA of the CDR3: TGTGCCAGCAGCCCCTGGGGCAGGGGGGTAGAAGATACGCAGTATTTT. Its translation is CASSPWGRGVEDTQYF. Full variable domain (missing parts from reference TRBV7-9 and TRBJ2-3): DTGVSQNPRHKITKRGQNVTFRCDPISEHNRLYWYRQTLGQGPEFLTYFQNEAQLEKSRLLSDRFSAERPKGSFSTLEIQRTEQGDSAMYLCASSPWGRGVEDTQYFGPGTRLTVL.

V gene TRBV30 combines with J gene TRBJ1-1; tentatively, D is TRBD1 (5 bases). CDR3 size: 13 residues. V lost 5 bases, J lost 1 base, and 11 bases lay in between. Germline V gene lookup returns CDR1 GTSNPN and CDR2 SVGIG (reference sequence). DNA of the CDR3: TGTGCCTGGGCGGGACGTAAGAACACTGAAGCTTTCTTT. Amino acids: CAWAGRKNTEAFF. The variable domain in full, with the rest retrieved from reference TRBV30 and TRBJ1-1, is SQTIHQWPATLVQPVGSPLSLECTVEGTSNPNLYWYRQAAGRGLQLLFYSVGIGQISSEVPQNLSASRPQDRQFILSSKKLLLSDSGFYLCAWAGRKNTEAFFGQGTRLTVV.

This chain links TRBV9 with TRBJ1-4; possible D gene TRBD1, 5 bases. This CDR3 contains 14 residues. Germline lookup yields CDR1 SGDLS and CDR2 YYNGEE. Trimming removed 2 bases at V and 3 bases at J, with 8 bases between. Here the CDR3 reads CASSVGGANEKLFF. CDR3 DNA sequence: TGTGCCAGCAGCGTTGGGGGGGCTAATGAAAAACTGTTTTTT.

The gene calls are TRBV28 and TRBJ2-2; weak D call: TRBD1 (6 bases). The length of the CDR3 is 15 residues. Trimming took 3 bases from V and 8 from J, leaving 16 bases between them. The V gene's germline CDR1 is MDHEN and CDR2 SYDVKM. The CDR3 loop reads CASSFTRGMAGELFF. The CDR3 nucleotides read TGTGCCAGCAGTTTCACCAGGGGAATGGCGGGGGAGCTGTTTTTT. The whole variable domain, remainder taken from reference TRBV28 and TRBJ2-2, is DVKVTQSSRYLVKRTGEKVFLECVQDMDHENMFWYRQDPGLGLRLIYFSYDVKMKEKGDIPEGYSVSREKKERFSLILESASTNQTSMYLCASSFTRGMAGELFFGEGSRLTVL.

Only one count was recorded for this clone. The V and J genes are TRBV18 and TRBJ1-1; TRBD1 matches 11 bases. Germline CDR1 reads KGHSH; CDR2 reads LQKENI. J gave up 0 bases and V 4 bases, and 4 bases lay outside the gene matches. The CDR3 contains 16 residues. CDR3 sequence: CASSLGQGALNTEAFF. CDR3 in DNA: TGTGCCAGCTCACTTGGACAGGGGGCACTGAACACTGAAGCTTTCTTT.

The chain is built from TRBV5-6 and TRBJ1-2, with 9 bases lining up with TRBD1. Per the germline V gene, CDR1 is SGHDT and CDR2 is YYEEEE. The length of the CDR3 is 13 residues. The J segment lost 8 bases and the V segment lost 4 bases, leaving 6 bases of the junction unmatched. The DNA for the CDR3 is TGTGCCAGCAGCACGGGACAGGGTGGGGGCTACACCTTC. Encoded protein: CASSTGQGGGYTF.

This clone occurred a few times. V and J are TRBV13 and TRBJ1-1; a weak D match, TRBD1 (5 bases). Trimming took 1 base from V and 4 from J, leaving 16 bases between them. The CDR3 covers 16 residues. Looked up from germline, CDR1 is PRHDT and CDR2 is FYEKMQ (reference sequence). CDR3 amino acids: CASSLDQGPRSTEAFF. The DNA for the CDR3 is TGTGCCAGCAGCTTAGATCAGGGCCCTCGGAGCACTGAAGCTTTCTTT.

This clone was recorded a few times. The chain has TRBV7-9 and TRBJ1-1; no definite D call. The germline CDR1 and CDR2 sequences are SEHNR and FQNEAQ (reference sequence). V was trimmed by 5 bases and J by 3 bases, leaving 13 bases between them. The CDR3 is 14 amino acids. The CDR3 region is CASSPRLRDTEAFF. For the CDR3, the DNA is TGTGCCAGCAGCCCAAGGCTACGGGACACTGAAGCTTTCTTT. The complete variable domain, with remaining parts taken from reference TRBV7-9 and TRBJ1-1, reads DTGVSQNPRHKITKRGQNVTFRCDPISEHNRLYWYRQTLGQGPEFLTYFQNEAQLEKSRLLSDRFSAERPKGSFSTLEIQRTEQGDSAMYLCASSPRLRDTEAFFGQGTRLTVV.

The rearrangement uses TRBV30 and TRBJ1-5; D is uncertain. CDR3 length: 15 amino acids. From germline, CDR1 is GTSNPN and CDR2 SVGIG (reference sequence). Trimming took off 3 bases at V and 0 bases at J, with 12 bases between the two ends. DNA of the CDR3: TGTGCCTGGAGCGCCGGGATAAATAGCAATCAGCCCCAGCATTTT. It translates to CAWSAGINSNQPQHF.

A remark on this clone: Distinct nucleotide sequences in the sample also encode this CDR3. The chain carries TRBV5-6 and TRBJ1-2; a possible D gene is TRBD1 (5 bases). The CDR3 contains 16 residues. Trimming cost V 3 bases and J 4 bases, with 19 bases left between them. The germline gives CDR1 SGHDT, CDR2 YYEEEE. CDR3 DNA: TGTGCCAGCAGCTACCAGACAGCCCCTAATGTCTATGGCTACACCTTC. This encodes CASSYQTAPNVYGYTF.

V and J are TRBV9 and TRBJ2-7; 9 positions agree with TRBD1. This CDR3 is 14 amino acids long. Germline CDR1 is SGDLS and CDR2 is YYNGEE. V gave up 4 bases and J gave up 6 bases; unmatched junction bases: 8. The chain's CDR3 is CASSLRDRVGEQYF. In nucleotides, the CDR3 is TGTGCCAGCAGCCTCCGGGACAGGGTGGGCGAGCAGTACTTC.

V and J are TRBV28 and TRBJ2-2; 10 bases match TRBD2. The CDR3 is 15 residues long. The V gene's germline CDR1 is MDHEN and CDR2 SYDVKM. The V segment lost 7 bases and the J segment 4 bases; nucleotides outside the gene matches: 6. The CDR3 coding sequence is TGTGCCAGCACCCTAGCGGGGGCCCGCACCGGGGAGCTGTTTTTT. It specifies CASTLAGARTGELFF.

The rearrangement joins TRBV5-6 to TRBJ2-7; D possibly corresponds to TRBD1 (5 bases). The germline gives CDR1 SGHDT, CDR2 YYEEEE. This CDR3 is 14 amino acids long. V was clipped by 6 bases and J by 7 bases, with 20 bases between them. CDR3 coding DNA: TGTGCCAGCACCTCTATGGCAGGGCCTGGAGAGCAGTACTTC. It codes for CASTSMAGPGEQYF.

In its sample, this clone was seen a few times. This chain links TRBV6-5 with TRBJ1-1, with a possible D match to TRBD1 (6 bases). V was trimmed by 6 bases and J by 2 bases, leaving 16 bases between them. CDR1 and CDR2 from the germline V gene are MNHEY and SVGAGI. CDR3 length: 15 residues. The CDR3 region is CASSRSLGANTEAFF. CDR3 sequence (DNA): TGTGCCAGCAGCCGGTCATTGGGGGCCAACACTGAAGCTTTCTTT.

The chain couples TRBV28 to TRBJ2-7; 10 nucleotides line up with TRBD2. The CDR3 sequence is 15 residues long. J gave up 0 bases and V 2 bases, and 1 base lay outside the gene matches. CDR1 is MDHEN, CDR2 SYDVKM, per germline. The CDR3: CASSLQRGGSYEQYF. CDR3 nucleotide sequence: TGTGCCAGCAGTTTACAGCGGGGGGGCTCCTACGAGCAGTACTTC.

In this sample, this clone turned up once. The V call is TRBV2, the J call TRBJ1-1; D is perhaps TRBD1 (5 bases). The V end was cut by 2 bases, the J end by 1 base, with 11 bases between. The CDR3 loop spans 15 amino acids. CDR1 and CDR2 from the germline V gene are SNHLY and FYNNEI. For the CDR3, the DNA is TGTGCCAGCAGTGAATGGTGGGGGGAGAACACTGAAGCTTTCTTT. This translates into CASSEWWGENTEAFF. The complete variable domain, with remaining parts taken from reference TRBV2 and TRBJ1-1, reads EPEVTQTPSHQVTQMGQEVILRCVPISNHLYFYWYRQILGQKVEFLVSFYNNEISEKSEIFDDQFSVERPDGSNFTLKIRSTKLEDSAMYFCASSEWWGENTEAFFGQGTRLTVV.

This sequence joins TRBV5-1 and TRBJ2-7, with 7 positions matching TRBD1. The V segment lost 0 bases and the J segment 1 base; nucleotides outside the gene matches: 4. The CDR3 length is 15 residues. Germline CDR1 reads SGHRS; CDR2 reads YFSETQ. CDR3 region: CASSLGQGISYEQYF. CDR3 DNA sequence: TGCGCCAGCAGCTTGGGACAGGGAATTTCCTACGAGCAGTACTTC.

The CDR3 coding sequence is TGTGCCTGGAGGAATCGGGGTGGCTACACCTTC. Protein: CAWRNRGGYTF. The chain joins TRBV30 to TRBJ1-2; D is ambiguous. The CDR3 loop spans 11 amino acids. Per the germline V gene, CDR1 is GTSNPN and CDR2 is SVGIG (reference sequence). V was cut by 3 bases and J by 7 bases, with 9 bases left in between.

This chain links TRBV25-1 with TRBJ2-1, with D perhaps matching TRBD2 (6 bases). The germline CDR1 and CDR2 sequences are MGHDK and SYGVNS. Trimming cost V 4 bases and J 3 bases, with 10 bases left between them. The length of the CDR3 is 14 residues. CDR3 amino acids: CASSGRGDYNEQFF. The DNA for the CDR3 is TGTGCCAGCAGTGGCCGCGGGGACTACAATGAGCAGTTCTTC.

V is TRBV6-1 and J is TRBJ1-2; D gene ambiguous. The germline V gene has CDR1 MNHNS and CDR2 SASEGT. The V gene lost 1 base and the J gene lost 4 bases, with 16 bases spanning the gap. The CDR3 spans 16 residues. The CDR3 region has the DNA TGTGCCAGCAGTGAAGGAGTACAGCACAATTCCTATGGCTACACCTTC. It yields the protein CASSEGVQHNSYGYTF.